The source of this T cell receptor (beta chain) is a study of blood T cell repertoires in COVID-19. The overall study: COVID-19 samples, acute and convalescent, were from the United States, Italy and Spain. In each case, the material was cDNA or gDNA derived from T cells, B-cell-depleted T cells, or PBMCs.

Per the authors' pipeline: Cell counts per sample came from amplifying reference gene primers. TCRdb keeps only in-frame clones here, not all; method: immunoSEQ multiplex PCR. The V and J calls and clone size were taken over from that table, and D and trimming were inferred from the DNA. The data contain more than 110,000 clones, around 73% of them singletons. The sequenced material came from peripheral blood. This clonotype was obtained from a woman aged 45-65 years with active or convalescent COVID-19.

CDR3 protein: CASSQGPGSYNEQFF. The CDR3, as DNA: TGTGCCAGCAGCCAAGGCCCAGGCTCCTACAATGAGCAGTTCTTC. The chain carries TRBV4-2 and TRBJ2-1; D not certain. CDR1 is LGHNA and CDR2 is YNFKEQ in the germline V gene. The CDR3 runs 15 residues. Trimming shortened V by 1 base and J by 0 bases, and 7 bases separated the two germline ends.